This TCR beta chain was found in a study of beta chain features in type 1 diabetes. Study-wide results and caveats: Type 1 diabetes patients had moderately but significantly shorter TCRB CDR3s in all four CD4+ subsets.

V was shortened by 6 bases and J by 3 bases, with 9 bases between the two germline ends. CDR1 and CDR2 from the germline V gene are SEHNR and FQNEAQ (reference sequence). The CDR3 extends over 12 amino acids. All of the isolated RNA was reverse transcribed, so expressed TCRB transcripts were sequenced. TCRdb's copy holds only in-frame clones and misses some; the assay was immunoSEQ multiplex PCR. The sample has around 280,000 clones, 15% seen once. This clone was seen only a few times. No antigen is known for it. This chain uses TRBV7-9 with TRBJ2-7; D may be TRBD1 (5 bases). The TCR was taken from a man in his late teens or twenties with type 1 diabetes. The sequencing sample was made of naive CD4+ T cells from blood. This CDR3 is CASRQDVYEQYF. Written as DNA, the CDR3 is TGTGCCAGCAGACAGGACGTCTACGAGCAGTACTTC.